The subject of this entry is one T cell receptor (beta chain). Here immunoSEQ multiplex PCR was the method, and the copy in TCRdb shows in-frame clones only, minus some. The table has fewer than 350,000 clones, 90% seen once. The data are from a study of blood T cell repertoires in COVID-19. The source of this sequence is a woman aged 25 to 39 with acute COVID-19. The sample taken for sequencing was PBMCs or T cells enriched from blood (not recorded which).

CDR3 DNA sequence: TGTGCCAGTGTAGGTGTGGGGCGCACAGATACGCAGTATTTT. It encodes CASVGVGRTDTQYF. The rearrangement joins TRBV2 to TRBJ2-3; TRBD1 is a possible D gene (5 bases). V lost 9 bases and J lost 1, with 14 bases in between. Germline V CDR1 and CDR2: SNHLY, FYNNEI. The CDR3 covers 14 residues.